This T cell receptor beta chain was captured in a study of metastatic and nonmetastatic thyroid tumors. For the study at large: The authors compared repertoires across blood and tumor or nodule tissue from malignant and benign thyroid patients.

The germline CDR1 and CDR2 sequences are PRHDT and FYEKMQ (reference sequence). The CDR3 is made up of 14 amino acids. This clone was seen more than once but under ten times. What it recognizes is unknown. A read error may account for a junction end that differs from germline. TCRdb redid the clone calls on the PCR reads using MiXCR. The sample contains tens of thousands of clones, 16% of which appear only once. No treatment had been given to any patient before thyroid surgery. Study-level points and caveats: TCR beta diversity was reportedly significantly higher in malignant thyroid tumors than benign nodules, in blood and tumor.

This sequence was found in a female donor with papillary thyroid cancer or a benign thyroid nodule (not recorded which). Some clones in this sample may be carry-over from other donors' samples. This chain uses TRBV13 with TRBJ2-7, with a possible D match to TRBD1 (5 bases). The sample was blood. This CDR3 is CASILAQGGSEQYF. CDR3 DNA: TGTGCCAGCATCTTAGCCCAGGGTGGGTCCGAGCAGTACTTC.